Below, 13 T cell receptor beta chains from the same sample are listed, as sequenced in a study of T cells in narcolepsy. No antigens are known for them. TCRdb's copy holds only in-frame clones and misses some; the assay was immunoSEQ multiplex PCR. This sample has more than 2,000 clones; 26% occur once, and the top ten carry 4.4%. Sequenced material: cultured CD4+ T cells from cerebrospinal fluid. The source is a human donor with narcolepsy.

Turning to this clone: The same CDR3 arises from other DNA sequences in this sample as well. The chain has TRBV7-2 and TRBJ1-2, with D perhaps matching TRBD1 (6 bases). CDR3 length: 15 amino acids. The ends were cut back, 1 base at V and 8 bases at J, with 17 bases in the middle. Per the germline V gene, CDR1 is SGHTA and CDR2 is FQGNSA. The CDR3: CASSLDRGLRGGYTF. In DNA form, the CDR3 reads TGTGCCAGCAGCTTAGATCGGGGGCTGCGAGGGGGCTACACCTTC.

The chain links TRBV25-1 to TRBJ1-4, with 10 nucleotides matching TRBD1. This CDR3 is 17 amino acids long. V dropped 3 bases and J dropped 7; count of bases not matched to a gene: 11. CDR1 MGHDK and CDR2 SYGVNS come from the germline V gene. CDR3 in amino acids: CASSDRDRGAEGEKLFF. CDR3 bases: TGTGCCAGCAGTGACCGGGACAGGGGCGCCGAGGGTGAAAAACTGTTTTTT.

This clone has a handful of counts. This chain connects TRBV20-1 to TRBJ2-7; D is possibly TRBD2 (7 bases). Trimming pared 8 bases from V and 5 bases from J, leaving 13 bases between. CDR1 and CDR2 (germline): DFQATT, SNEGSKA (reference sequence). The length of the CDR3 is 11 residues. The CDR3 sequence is CSQGGGHEQYF. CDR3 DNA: TGCAGTCAAGGGGGGGGTCACGAGCAGTACTTC.

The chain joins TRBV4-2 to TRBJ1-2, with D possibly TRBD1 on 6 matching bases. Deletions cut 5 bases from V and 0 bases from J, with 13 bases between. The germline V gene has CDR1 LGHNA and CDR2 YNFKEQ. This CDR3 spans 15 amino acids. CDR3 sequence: CASSTRQDSNYGYTF. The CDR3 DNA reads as TGTGCCAGCAGCACGCGACAGGATTCTAACTATGGCTACACCTTC.

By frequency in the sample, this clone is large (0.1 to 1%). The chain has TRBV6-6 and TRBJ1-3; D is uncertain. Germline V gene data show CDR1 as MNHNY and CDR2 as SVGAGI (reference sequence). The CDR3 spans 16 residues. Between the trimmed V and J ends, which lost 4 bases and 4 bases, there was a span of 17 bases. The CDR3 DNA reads TGTGCCAGCAGTTTTAGTGATTTCAGCGACGGAAACACCATATATTTT. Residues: CASSFSDFSDGNTIYF.

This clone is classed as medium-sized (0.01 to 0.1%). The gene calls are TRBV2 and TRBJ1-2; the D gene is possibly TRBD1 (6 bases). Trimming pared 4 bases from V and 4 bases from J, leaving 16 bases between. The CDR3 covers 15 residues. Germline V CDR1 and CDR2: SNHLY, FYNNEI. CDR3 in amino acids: CASSGRAGAPYGYTF. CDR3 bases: TGTGCCAGCAGTGGAAGGGCAGGGGCCCCCTATGGCTACACCTTC.

The DNA for the CDR3 is TGTGCCAGCAGCGGGTTCCGCCAGCCCCAGCATTTT. Translation gives CASSGFRQPQHF. The V call is TRBV2, the J call TRBJ1-5, with unresolved D. Trimming stripped 6 bases from V and 7 bases from J, with 10 bases between. The CDR3 consists of 12 residues. From germline, CDR1 is SNHLY and CDR2 FYNNEI. Full variable domain (missing parts from reference TRBV2 and TRBJ1-5): EPEVTQTPSHQVTQMGQEVILRCVPISNHLYFYWYRQILGQKVEFLVSFYNNEISEKSEIFDDQFSVERPDGSNFTLKIRSTKLEDSAMYFCASSGFRQPQHFGDGTRLSIL.

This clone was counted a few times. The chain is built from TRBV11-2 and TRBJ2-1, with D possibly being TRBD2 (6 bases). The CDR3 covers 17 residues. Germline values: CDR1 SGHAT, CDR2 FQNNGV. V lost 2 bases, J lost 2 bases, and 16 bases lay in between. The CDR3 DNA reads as TGTGCCAGCAGCTTAAGTTCCGAGACGGGAGCCTACAATGAGCAGTTCTTC. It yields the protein CASSLSSETGAYNEQFF.

The CDR3 DNA reads TGTGCCAGCTCGGGGGGCCTTGGCTACGAGCAGTACTTC. It is translated as CASSGGLGYEQYF. The chain recombines TRBV7-9 with TRBJ2-7; TRBD2 might be the D (7 bases). V lost 8 bases to trimming and J lost 3 bases, with 14 bases between them. In germline, CDR1 is SEHNR, CDR2 FQNEAQ (reference sequence). This CDR3 spans 13 amino acids.

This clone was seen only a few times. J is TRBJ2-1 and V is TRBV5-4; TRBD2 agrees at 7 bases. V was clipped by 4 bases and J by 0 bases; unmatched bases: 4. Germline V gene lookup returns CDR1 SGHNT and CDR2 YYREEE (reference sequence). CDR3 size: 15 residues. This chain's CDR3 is CASSRGGGSYNEQFF. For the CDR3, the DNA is TGTGCCAGCAGCCGAGGCGGGGGCTCCTACAATGAGCAGTTCTTC.

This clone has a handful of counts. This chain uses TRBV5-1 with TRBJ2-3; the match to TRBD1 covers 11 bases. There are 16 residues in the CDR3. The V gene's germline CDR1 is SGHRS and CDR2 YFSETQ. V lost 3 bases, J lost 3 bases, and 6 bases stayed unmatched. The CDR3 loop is CASSSGQGAGTDTQYF. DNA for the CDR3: TGCGCCAGCAGCTCAGGACAGGGGGCAGGTACAGATACGCAGTATTTT.

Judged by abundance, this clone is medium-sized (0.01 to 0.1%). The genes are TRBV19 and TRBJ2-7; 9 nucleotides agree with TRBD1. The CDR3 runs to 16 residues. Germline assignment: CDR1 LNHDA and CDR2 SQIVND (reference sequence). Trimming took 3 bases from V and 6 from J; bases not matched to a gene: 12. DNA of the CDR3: TGTGCCAGTAGTATCGGTCAGCGACAGGGGGTCCGCGAGCAGTACTTC. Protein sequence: CASSIGQRQGVREQYF.

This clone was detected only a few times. The CDR3 region has the DNA TGTGCCAGCAGTGGGCGAGCGGGGACGAATCAAGAGACCCAGTACTTC. It codes for CASSGRAGTNQETQYF. This rearrangement joins TRBV6-1 to TRBJ2-5, with 7 nucleotides matching TRBD2. J was trimmed by 2 bases and V by 4 bases; bases with no gene match: 10. Germline-derived CDR1 and CDR2 are MNHNS and SASEGT. The CDR3 contains 16 residues.